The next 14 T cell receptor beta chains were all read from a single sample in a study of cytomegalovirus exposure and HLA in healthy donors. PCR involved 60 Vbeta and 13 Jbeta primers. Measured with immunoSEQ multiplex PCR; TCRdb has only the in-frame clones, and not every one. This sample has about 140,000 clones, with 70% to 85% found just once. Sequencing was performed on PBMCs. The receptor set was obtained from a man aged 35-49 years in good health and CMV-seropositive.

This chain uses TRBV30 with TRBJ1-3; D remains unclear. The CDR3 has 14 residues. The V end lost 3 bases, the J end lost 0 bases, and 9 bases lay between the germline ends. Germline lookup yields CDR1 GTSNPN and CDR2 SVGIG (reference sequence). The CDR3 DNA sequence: TGTGCCTGGAGGGGGAGCTTCTCTGGAAACACCATATATTTT. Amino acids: CAWRGSFSGNTIYF.

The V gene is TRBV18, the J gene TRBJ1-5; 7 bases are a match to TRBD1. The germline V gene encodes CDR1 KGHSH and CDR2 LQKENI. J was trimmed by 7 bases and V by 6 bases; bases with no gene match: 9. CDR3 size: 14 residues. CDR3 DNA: TGTGCCAGCTCCCCGAGGGACAGCACCCAGCCCCAGCATTTT. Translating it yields CASSPRDSTQPQHF.

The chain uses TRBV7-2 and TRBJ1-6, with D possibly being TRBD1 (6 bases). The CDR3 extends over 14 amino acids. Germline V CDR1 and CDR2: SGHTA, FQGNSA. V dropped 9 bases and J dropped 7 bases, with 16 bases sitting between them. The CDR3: CASSFRTENSPLHF. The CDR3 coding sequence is TGTGCCAGTAGTTTTAGGACAGAGAATTCACCCCTCCACTTT. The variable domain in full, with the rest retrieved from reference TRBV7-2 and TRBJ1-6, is GAGVSQSPSNKVTEKGKDVELRCDPISGHTALYWYRQSLGQGLEFLIYFQGNSAPDKSGLPSDRFSAERTGGSVSTLTIQRTQQEDSAVYLCASSFRTENSPLHFGNGTRLTVT.

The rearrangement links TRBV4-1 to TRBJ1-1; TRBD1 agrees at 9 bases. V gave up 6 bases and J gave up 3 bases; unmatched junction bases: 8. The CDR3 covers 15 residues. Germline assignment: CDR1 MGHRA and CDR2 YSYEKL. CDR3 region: CASRHWTGVHTEAFF. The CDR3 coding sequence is TGCGCCAGCAGACACTGGACAGGGGTGCACACTGAAGCTTTCTTT.

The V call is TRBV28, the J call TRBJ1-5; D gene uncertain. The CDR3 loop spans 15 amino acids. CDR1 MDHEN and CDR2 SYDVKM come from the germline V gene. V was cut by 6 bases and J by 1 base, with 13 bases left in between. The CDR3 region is CASRRGSISNQPQHF. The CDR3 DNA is TGTGCCAGCAGACGAGGGTCTATAAGCAATCAGCCCCAGCATTTT.

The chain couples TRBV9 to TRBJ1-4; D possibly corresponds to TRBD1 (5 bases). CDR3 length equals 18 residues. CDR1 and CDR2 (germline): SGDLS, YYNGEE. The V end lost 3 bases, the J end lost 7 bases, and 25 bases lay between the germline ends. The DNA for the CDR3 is TGTGCCAGCAGCGACCGACAGCTAGGTCCTTTCTCTGGTGAAAAACTGTTTTTT. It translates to CASSDRQLGPFSGEKLFF.

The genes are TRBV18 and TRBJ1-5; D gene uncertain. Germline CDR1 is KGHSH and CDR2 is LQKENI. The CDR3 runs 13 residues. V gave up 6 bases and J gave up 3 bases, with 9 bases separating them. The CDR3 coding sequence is TGTGCCAGCTCTCGCAGTAACAATCAGCCCCAGCATTTT. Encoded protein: CASSRSNNQPQHF.

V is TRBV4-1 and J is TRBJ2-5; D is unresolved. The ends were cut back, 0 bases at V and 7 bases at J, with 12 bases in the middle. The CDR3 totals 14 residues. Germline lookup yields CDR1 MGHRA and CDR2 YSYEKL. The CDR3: CASSQDLYGSTQYF. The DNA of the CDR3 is TGCGCCAGCAGCCAAGACCTATACGGGTCGACCCAGTACTTC.

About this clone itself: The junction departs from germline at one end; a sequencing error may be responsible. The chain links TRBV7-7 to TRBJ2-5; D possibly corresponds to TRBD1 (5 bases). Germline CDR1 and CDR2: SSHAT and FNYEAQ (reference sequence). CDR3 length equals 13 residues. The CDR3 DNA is TGTGCTAGCAGCTTGGGGCCTCAAGAGACCCAGTACTTC. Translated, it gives CASSLGPQETQYF.

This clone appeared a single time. CDR3 DNA: TGTGCCAGCGGGGAGAGACAGGGTCGGGTCAATGAGCAGTTCTTC. It encodes CASGERQGRVNEQFF. V gene TRBV2 combines with J gene TRBJ2-1; 7 bases are shared with TRBD1. Unmatched junction bases numbered 13, after V lost 8 bases and J lost 6 bases. In germline, CDR1 is SNHLY, CDR2 FYNNEI. The CDR3 is made up of 15 amino acids. Combining the CDR3 with reference TRBV2 and TRBJ2-1 gives the whole variable domain EPEVTQTPSHQVTQMGQEVILRCVPISNHLYFYWYRQILGQKVEFLVSFYNNEISEKSEIFDDQFSVERPDGSNFTLKIRSTKLEDSAMYFCASGERQGRVNEQFFGPGTRLTVL.

This CDR3 reads CASNPEGGYEQYF. The CDR3 nucleotides are TGTGCCAGCAACCCAGAGGGAGGCTACGAGCAGTACTTC. The V and J genes are TRBV5-5 and TRBJ2-7, with D possibly matching TRBD2 (6 bases). In germline, CDR1 is SGHKS, CDR2 YYEKEE (reference sequence). This CDR3 spans 13 amino acids. V lost 6 bases and J 3 bases, leaving 13 bases between the germline ends.

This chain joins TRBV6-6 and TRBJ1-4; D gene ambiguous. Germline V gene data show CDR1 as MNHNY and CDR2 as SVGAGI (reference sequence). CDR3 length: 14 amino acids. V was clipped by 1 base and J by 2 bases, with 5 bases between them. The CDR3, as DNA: TGTGCCAGCAGTTACTACTTCACTAATGAAAAACTGTTTTTT. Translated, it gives CASSYYFTNEKLFF.

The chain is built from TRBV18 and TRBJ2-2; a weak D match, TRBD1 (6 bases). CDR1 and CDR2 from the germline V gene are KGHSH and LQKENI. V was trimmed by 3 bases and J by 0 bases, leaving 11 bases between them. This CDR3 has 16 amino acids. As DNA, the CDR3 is TGTGCCAGCTCACCTCAACAGGGCGCGAACACCGGGGAGCTGTTTTTT. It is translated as CASSPQQGANTGELFF.

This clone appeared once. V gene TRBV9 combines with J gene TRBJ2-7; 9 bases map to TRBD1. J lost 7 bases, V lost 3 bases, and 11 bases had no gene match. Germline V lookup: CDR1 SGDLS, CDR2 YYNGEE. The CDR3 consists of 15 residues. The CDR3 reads CASSAKGQGRYEQYF. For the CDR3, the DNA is TGTGCCAGCAGCGCGAAGGGACAGGGCCGATATGAGCAGTACTTC.